The clone carrying this TCR beta chain has a handful of counts. The antigen is not known. Other DNA sequences from this sample encode an identical CDR3 as well. This CDR3 contains 14 residues. The V end lost 9 bases, the J end lost 0 bases, and 9 bases lay between the germline ends. CDR1 is MNHNS, CDR2 SASEGT, per germline. This sample is drawn from a study of cytomegalovirus exposure and HLA in healthy donors. Study findings and constraints: In a later analysis, a missense DCLRE1C variant was linked to TCR beta V- and J-gene trimming. Later work found most CMV-associated TCR beta chains apparently HLA-restricted.

PCR used 60 Vbeta primers and 13 Jbeta primers. The data were produced by immunoSEQ multiplex PCR, yet TCRdb's version contains in-frame clones alone and is incomplete. In the table there are about 56,000 clones, around 85% of which are singletons. The sequenced sample was PBMCs. This TCR came from a man aged 40-49 years in good health and CMV-seronegative. This chain uses TRBV6-1 with TRBJ2-6; D not resolved. The CDR3 here is CASWPVSGANVLTF. In DNA, the CDR3 is TGTGCCAGTTGGCCCGTCTCTGGGGCCAACGTCCTGACTTTC.